One sample yielded the 29 T cell receptor beta chains listed below, sequenced in a study of memory CD4+ T cells and cytomegalovirus serostatus. The method was immunoSEQ multiplex PCR; TCRdb's version includes in-frame clones alone and lacks a portion of them. The data show roughly 48,000 clones, about 80% seen once. Single viable CD3+CD4+CD8-CD45RO+ cells were sorted as the memory CD4+ T cells. Source material: memory CD4+ T cells from blood. These receptors all stem from an adult in good health and CMV-seropositive.

The chain couples TRBV5-1 to TRBJ1-2, with TRBD1 matching 12 bases. Trimming cost V 3 bases and J 8 bases; bases outside gene matches: 5. Germline V lookup: CDR1 SGHRS, CDR2 YFSETQ. The length of the CDR3 is 14 residues. The CDR3 coding sequence is TGCGCCAGCAGCTGGGGACAGGGGGCTAACGGCTACACCTTC. Translation gives CASSWGQGANGYTF.

This chain joins TRBV2 and TRBJ2-7; D is unresolved. Trimming stripped 11 bases from V and 1 base from J, with 12 bases between. This CDR3 is 12 amino acids long. Germline CDR1 is SNHLY and CDR2 is FYNNEI. CDR3 DNA: TGTGCCGGCCAGAAGGATTCCTACGAGCAGTACTTC. Translation: CAGQKDSYEQYF.

The chain employs TRBV6-5 and TRBJ2-7; D is possibly TRBD1 (6 bases). There are 15 residues in the CDR3. Germline-derived CDR1 and CDR2 are MNHEY and SVGAGI. Trimming stripped 6 bases from V and 2 bases from J, with 17 bases between. The CDR3: CASRMDRGGPYEQYF. The CDR3 DNA sequence: TGTGCCAGCAGAATGGACAGAGGGGGTCCCTACGAGCAGTACTTC.

The chain employs TRBV6-5 and TRBJ1-6; perhaps TRBD1 as D (5 bases). CDR3 length: 13 residues. Deletions cut 8 bases from V and 8 bases from J, with 13 bases between. Germline loops: CDR1 MNHEY, CDR2 SVGAGI. Here the CDR3 DNA reads TGTGCCAGCGGGGGAGGAATACATTCACCCCTCCACTTT. Translating it yields CASGGGIHSPLHF.

Comments on this clone: The junction shows a germline mismatch at one end, possibly a read error. This chain connects TRBV7-7 to TRBJ2-3; TRBD2 matches 8 bases. This CDR3 is built from 17 residues. Germline lookup yields CDR1 SSHAT and CDR2 FNYEAQ (reference sequence). The CDR3 region has the DNA TGTGCTAGCAGCTTGTCCCCAGCGGGGGCCTTCACAGATACGCAGTATTTT. Translated, it gives CASSLSPAGAFTDTQYF.

The chain recombines TRBV6-1 with TRBJ1-2; D gene ambiguous. The V gene lost 10 bases and the J gene lost 5 bases, with 8 bases spanning the gap. The CDR3 consists of 10 residues. Germline-derived CDR1 and CDR2 are MNHNS and SASEGT. The CDR3 protein is CATMLYGYTF. The CDR3 bases are TGTGCCACCATGTTGTATGGCTACACCTTC.

The chain has TRBV6-1 and TRBJ2-7; D is perhaps TRBD2 (5 bases). The CDR3 extends over 15 amino acids. The V end lost 6 bases, the J end lost 0 bases, and 15 bases lay between the germline ends. Germline V gene data show CDR1 as MNHNS and CDR2 as SASEGT. The CDR3 region is CASSTSPSLSYEQYF. The CDR3 DNA is TGTGCCAGCAGCACCTCTCCTAGCCTCTCCTACGAGCAGTACTTC.

The V call is TRBV7-9, the J call TRBJ2-1; possibly TRBD1 for D (5 bases). Germline V CDR1 and CDR2: SEHNR, FQNEAQ (reference sequence). This CDR3 comprises 16 residues. The V end lost 3 bases, the J end lost 0 bases, and 12 bases lay between the germline ends. The CDR3: CASSFLGLSSYNEQFF. CDR3 coding DNA: TGTGCCAGCAGCTTTTTGGGGCTTAGCTCCTACAATGAGCAGTTCTTC.

This clone was seen a handful of times. The V call is TRBV4-1, the J call TRBJ1-1; 9 bases line up with TRBD1. V dropped 5 bases and J dropped 2; count of bases not matched to a gene: 6. The germline V gene encodes CDR1 MGHRA and CDR2 YSYEKL. The CDR3 contains 15 residues. CDR3 DNA: TGCGCCAGCAGCTCTGTGACAGGGGGAAACACTGAAGCTTTCTTT. This codes for CASSSVTGGNTEAFF.

This clone turned up a few times. The J gene is TRBJ2-5, the V gene TRBV2, with TRBD2 identical over 8 bases. The CDR3 covers 16 residues. V gave up 0 bases and J gave up 5 bases; unmatched junction bases: 8. Germline V gene data show CDR1 as SNHLY and CDR2 as FYNNEI. The CDR3 DNA reads as TGTGCCAGCAGTGAAGCGCTTCGGGGGGGTATGGAGACCCAGTACTTC. This gives the protein CASSEALRGGMETQYF.

The V call is TRBV11-2, the J call TRBJ2-1; the D gene is possibly TRBD1 (6 bases). The CDR3 is 13 amino acids. V was trimmed by 6 bases and J by 6 bases, leaving 12 bases between them. Per the germline V gene, CDR1 is SGHAT and CDR2 is FQNNGV. The CDR3 sequence is CASRNQGRNEQFF. The CDR3 nucleotides read TGTGCCAGCAGAAACCAGGGGCGCAATGAGCAGTTCTTC. Full variable domain (missing parts from reference TRBV11-2 and TRBJ2-1): EAGVAQSPRYKIIEKRQSVAFWCNPISGHATLYWYQQILGQGPKLLIQFQNNGVVDDSQLPKDRFSAERLKGVDSTLKIQPAKLEDSAVYLCASRNQGRNEQFFGPGTRLTVL.

This clone was picked up one time. CDR3 residues: CACATGNNQPQHF. CDR3 nucleotide sequence: TGTGCCTGCGCGACAGGGAACAATCAGCCCCAGCATTTT. V usage is TRBV30 and J usage is TRBJ1-5, with TRBD1 matching over 7 bases. Germline V gene lookup returns CDR1 GTSNPN and CDR2 SVGIG (reference sequence). The ends lost 6 bases at V and 3 bases at J; junction bases unmatched: 5. The CDR3 contains 13 residues.

This chain uses TRBV6-1 with TRBJ2-7; possibly TRBD1 for D (6 bases). Trimming removed 2 bases at V and 4 bases at J, with 9 bases between. Germline V gene data show CDR1 as MNHNS and CDR2 as SASEGT. This CDR3 comprises 13 residues. The chain's CDR3 is CASSEKQGYEQYF. The CDR3 nucleotides are TGTGCCAGCAGTGAAAAACAGGGTTACGAGCAGTACTTC.

The chain employs TRBV15 and TRBJ1-1; D unclear. V dropped 1 base and J dropped 4 bases, with 7 bases sitting between them. Germline-derived CDR1 and CDR2 are LNHNV and YYDKDF (reference sequence). This CDR3 contains 13 residues. CDR3 sequence: CATSRAGGTEAFF. CDR3 coding DNA: TGTGCCACCAGCAGAGCCGGAGGCACTGAAGCTTTCTTT.

CDR3 region: CASSPRNSGSRGYTF. DNA for the CDR3: TGTGCCAGCAGCCCTCGGAACTCCGGGTCTAGGGGCTACACCTTC. V and J are TRBV7-9 and TRBJ1-2; D is unresolved. Trimming pared 5 bases from V and 8 bases from J, leaving 21 bases between. CDR3 length equals 15 residues. CDR1 SEHNR and CDR2 FQNEAQ come from the germline V gene (reference sequence).

The CDR3 DNA reads as TGTGCCAGCAGGAAAACTAGCGGGGGGATGGCAGATACGCAGTATTTT. Its translation is CASRKTSGGMADTQYF. The chain joins TRBV2 to TRBJ2-3, with TRBD2 identical over 12 bases. CDR3 size: 16 residues. Trimming removed 6 bases from V and 4 bases from J; junction bases left unmatched: 8. The germline CDR1 and CDR2 sequences are SNHLY and FYNNEI.

The chain links TRBV28 to TRBJ1-2, with D maybe TRBD1 (6 bases). CDR3 length equals 17 residues. CDR1 and CDR2 from the germline V gene are MDHEN and SYDVKM. Trimming removed 4 bases at V and 4 bases at J, with 22 bases between. This chain's CDR3 is CASSSETGSFALYGYTF. DNA of the CDR3: TGTGCCAGCAGTTCGGAGACAGGCTCGTTCGCCCTCTATGGCTACACCTTC.

This chain joins TRBV9 and TRBJ2-1; 7 bases are shared with TRBD1. The CDR3 extends over 15 amino acids. The germline V gene encodes CDR1 SGDLS and CDR2 YYNGEE. Unmatched junction bases numbered 9, after V lost 4 bases and J lost 5 bases. The CDR3 DNA follows: TGTGCCAGCAGCCCTAGACAGGGTTTAAACAATGAGCAGTTCTTC. Its protein product is CASSPRQGLNNEQFF.

Worth noting for this clone: One end of the junction fails to match germline, which may point to a read error. This sequence joins TRBV9 and TRBJ1-1, with TRBD1 as a possible D gene (6 bases). The CDR3 runs to 16 residues. Germline CDR1 SGDLS, CDR2 YYNGEE. CDR3 residues: CASSSSGRGTSTEVFF. The CDR3 DNA reads as TGTGCCAGCAGCTCCTCCGGTAGGGGGACCAGCACTGAAGTTTTCTTT. The full variable domain, with the rest looked up from reference TRBV9 and TRBJ1-1, is DSGVTQTPKHLITATGQRVTLRCSPRSGDLSVYWYQQSLDQGLQFLIQYYNGEERAKGNILERFSAQQFPDLHSELNLSSLELGDSALYFCASSSSGRGTSTEVFFGQGTRLTVV.

V and J are TRBV7-9 and TRBJ1-1; 8 positions match TRBD1. The CDR3 consists of 16 residues. The V gene's germline CDR1 is SEHNR and CDR2 FQNEAQ (reference sequence). J lost 1 base, V lost 4 bases, and 8 bases had no gene match. The CDR3: CASSSTGQGGNTEAFF. DNA for the CDR3: TGTGCCAGCAGCTCCACTGGACAGGGAGGGAACACTGAAGCTTTCTTT.

This chain links TRBV7-8 with TRBJ1-1; no clear D. V was clipped by 1 base and J by 5 bases, with 17 bases between them. Germline lookup yields CDR1 SGHVS and CDR2 FQNEAQ. The CDR3 runs 16 residues. The CDR3 sequence: CASSLGEGWRNTEAFF. As DNA, the CDR3 is TGTGCCAGCAGCTTAGGGGAGGGTTGGAGGAATACTGAAGCTTTCTTT.

The genes are TRBV11-2 and TRBJ2-7; TRBD2 aligns across 12 bases. With V trimmed by 3 bases and J by 5 bases, 5 bases remained unmatched. The CDR3 runs 15 residues. Per germline, CDR1 SGHAT and CDR2 FQNNGV. CDR3 in DNA: TGTGCCAGCAGCTTGCGACTAGCGGGGGCGAACGAGCAGTACTTC. The encoded protein is CASSLRLAGANEQYF.

The chain couples TRBV5-6 to TRBJ1-2, with D tentatively TRBD1 (5 bases). Trimming removed 0 bases from V and 7 bases from J, with 13 bases in between. Germline assignment: CDR1 SGHDT and CDR2 YYEEEE. The CDR3 contains 14 residues. CDR3: CASSLARADSGYTF. The CDR3 DNA is TGTGCCAGCAGCTTGGCCAGGGCTGATTCTGGCTACACCTTC.

The chain uses TRBV27 and TRBJ1-4, with D perhaps TRBD1 (5 bases). Germline loops: CDR1 MNHEY, CDR2 SMNVEV (reference sequence). This CDR3 is built from 13 residues. Trimming left V 2 bases short and J 6 bases short, with 7 bases between. The CDR3 loop is CASSLAGYEKLFF. DNA for the CDR3: TGTGCCAGCAGTTTAGCAGGGTATGAAAAACTGTTTTTT.

This clone has a single count. This chain joins TRBV28 and TRBJ1-4; 12 positions match TRBD1. The CDR3 spans 16 residues. V lost 4 bases and J lost 7; bases outside the gene matches: 7. In germline, CDR1 is MDHEN, CDR2 SYDVKM. The CDR3 loop is CASSSPGQGAGEKLFF. The CDR3 bases are TGTGCCAGCAGTTCGCCGGGACAGGGGGCGGGTGAAAAACTGTTTTTT.

This clone was detected only a few times. The gene calls are TRBV9 and TRBJ2-5; TRBD1 aligns across 11 bases. The CDR3 spans 16 residues. Germline V gives CDR1 SGDLS, CDR2 YYNGEE. After removal of 3 bases from V and 5 bases from J, the junction contained 9 bases not matched to a gene. The CDR3 here is CASSAPGTGGLETQYF. DNA for the CDR3: TGTGCCAGCAGCGCCCCCGGGACAGGGGGGTTGGAGACCCAGTACTTC.

On this clone itself: At one end, the junction sequence differs from germline, possibly due to a read error. The chain is built from TRBV7-7 and TRBJ2-2, with a tentative D call TRBD2 (6 bases). Per germline, CDR1 SSHAT and CDR2 FNYEAQ (reference sequence). The CDR3 runs 14 residues. CDR3 sequence: CASSPGRDAGELFF. The CDR3 bases are TGTGCTAGCAGTCCCGGGAGAGACGCCGGGGAGCTGTTTTTT.

V gene TRBV27 combines with J gene TRBJ1-2, with D unresolved. The CDR3 contains 13 residues. The V gene's germline CDR1 is MNHEY and CDR2 SMNVEV (reference sequence). The germline V and J ends were trimmed by 8 bases and 8 bases, with 18 bases remaining between them. The CDR3 protein is CASGDFGLRGYTF. In DNA form, the CDR3 reads TGTGCCAGCGGGGATTTCGGGTTGCGGGGCTACACCTTC.

This clone was detected only a few times. The chain recombines TRBV18 with TRBJ1-1; 10 positions agree with TRBD1. The CDR3 runs to 16 residues. J gave up 4 bases and V 3 bases, and 8 bases lay outside the gene matches. Germline CDR1 and CDR2: KGHSH and LQKENI. This chain's CDR3 is CASSPPAGQGGTEAFF. The CDR3 nucleotides are TGTGCCAGCTCACCCCCCGCCGGACAGGGGGGCACTGAAGCTTTCTTT.